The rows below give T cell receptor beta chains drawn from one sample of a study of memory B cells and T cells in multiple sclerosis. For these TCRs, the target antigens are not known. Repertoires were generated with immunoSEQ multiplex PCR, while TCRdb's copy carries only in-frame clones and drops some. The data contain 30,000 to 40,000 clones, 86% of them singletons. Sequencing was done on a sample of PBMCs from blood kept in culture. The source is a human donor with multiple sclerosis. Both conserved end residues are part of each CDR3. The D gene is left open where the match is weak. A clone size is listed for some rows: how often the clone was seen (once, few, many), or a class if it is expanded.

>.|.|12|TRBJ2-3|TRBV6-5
CASRNTQGTQYF
TGTGCCAGCAGAAACACTCAAGGCACGCAGTATTTT
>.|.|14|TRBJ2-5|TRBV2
CASAFGTGWETQYF
TGTGCCAGCGCCTTCGGGACGGGGTGGGAGACCCAGTACTTC
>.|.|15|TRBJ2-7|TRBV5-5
CASSLSPASTYEQYF
TGTGCCAGCAGCTTGTCTCCTGCGTCAACCTACGAGCAGTACTTC
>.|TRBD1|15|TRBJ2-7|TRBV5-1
CASSLEQGLAREQYF
TGCGCCAGCAGCTTGGAACAGGGGTTAGCGCGGGAGCAGTACTTC
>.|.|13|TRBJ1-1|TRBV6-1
CASSSKMNTEAFF
TGTGCCAGCAGTTCCAAGATGAACACTGAAGCTTTCTTT
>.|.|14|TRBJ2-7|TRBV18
CASSPVASSYEQYF
TGTGCCAGCTCACCCGTGGCCAGCTCCTACGAGCAGTACTTC
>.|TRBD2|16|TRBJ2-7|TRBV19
CASSIGLAGENYEQYF
TGTGCCAGTAGTATAGGACTAGCGGGAGAAAACTACGAGCAGTACTTC
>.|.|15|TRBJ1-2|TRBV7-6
CASSLEALPNYGYTF
TGTGCCAGCAGCTTAGAGGCCCTCCCCAACTATGGCTACACCTTC
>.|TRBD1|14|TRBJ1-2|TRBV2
CASSVGTGGLGYTF
TGTGCCAGCAGTGTAGGGACAGGGGGCCTTGGCTACACCTTC
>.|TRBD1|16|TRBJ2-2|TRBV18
CASSRGTGVNTGELFF
TGTGCCAGCTCACGTGGGACAGGGGTCAACACCGGGGAGCTGTTTTTT
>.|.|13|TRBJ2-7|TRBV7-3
CASSSLTGYEQYF
TGTGCCAGCAGCTCTCTTACTGGGTACGAGCAGTACTTC
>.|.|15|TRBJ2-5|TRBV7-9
CASSYTQEYQETQYF
TGTGCCAGCAGCTACACTCAGGAGTATCAAGAGACCCAGTACTTC
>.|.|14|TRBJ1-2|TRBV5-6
CASSLAGRNYGYTF
TGTGCCAGCAGCTTGGCAGGCCGAAACTATGGCTACACCTTC
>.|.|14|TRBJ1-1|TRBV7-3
CASSFGTGDTEAFF
TGTGCCAGCAGCTTCGGGACGGGTGACACTGAAGCTTTCTTT
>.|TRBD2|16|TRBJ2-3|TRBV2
CASSLSRAGGTDTQYF
TGTGCCAGCAGTCTATCTCGAGCGGGGGGGACAGATACGCAGTATTTT
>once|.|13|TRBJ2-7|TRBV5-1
CASSLDGDYEQYF
TGCGCCAGCAGCTTGGATGGGGACTACGAGCAGTACTTC
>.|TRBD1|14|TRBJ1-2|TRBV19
CASRTTGNNYGYTF
TGTGCCAGTAGGACGACAGGGAATAACTATGGCTACACCTTC
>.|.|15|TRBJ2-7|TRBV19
CASSIGQGQAYEQYF
TGTGCCAGTAGTATTGGTCAAGGACAAGCTTACGAGCAGTACTTC
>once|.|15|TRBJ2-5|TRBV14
CASSPLLGGQETQYF
TGTGCCAGCAGCCCCCTTTTAGGGGGGCAAGAGACCCAGTACTTC
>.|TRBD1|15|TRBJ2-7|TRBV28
CASSFGTGVLSEQYF
TGTGCCAGCAGTTTTGGGACAGGGGTCCTATCCGAGCAGTACTTC
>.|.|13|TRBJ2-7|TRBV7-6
CASSLAQGYEQYF
TGTGCCAGCAGCCTCGCACAGGGTTACGAGCAGTACTTC
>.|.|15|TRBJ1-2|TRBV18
CASSPPYTSGYGYTF
TGTGCCAGCTCACCACCGTACACCTCAGGCTATGGCTACACCTTC
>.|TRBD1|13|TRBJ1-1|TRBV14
CASSFLRDRVSFF
TGTGCCAGCAGTTTTCTCCGGGACAGGGTATCTTTCTTT
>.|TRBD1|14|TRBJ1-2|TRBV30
CAYSTGTGRYGYTF
TGTGCCTACTCAACTGGGACAGGGAGATACGGCTACACCTTC
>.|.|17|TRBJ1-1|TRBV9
CASSVAAGGAQDTEAFF
TGTGCCAGCAGCGTAGCCGCCGGGGGGGCGCAGGACACTGAAGCTTTCTTT
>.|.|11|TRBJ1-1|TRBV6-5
CASLDVLEAFF
TGTGCCAGCTTGGACGTCCTTGAAGCTTTCTTT
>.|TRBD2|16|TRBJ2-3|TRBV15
CATSRATGGATDTQYF
TGTGCCACCAGCAGAGCGACGGGGGGAGCCACAGATACGCAGTATTTT
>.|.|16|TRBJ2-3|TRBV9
CASSVAPPGGTDTQYF
TGTGCCAGCAGCGTAGCCCCCCCAGGGGGCACAGATACGCAGTATTTT
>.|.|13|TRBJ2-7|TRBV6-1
CASRWAPFYEQYF
TGTGCCAGCAGATGGGCCCCATTCTACGAGCAGTACTTC
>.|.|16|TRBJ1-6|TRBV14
CASSRPGSSYNSPLHF
TGTGCCAGCAGCCGACCGGGGAGCTCCTATAATTCACCCCTCCACTTT
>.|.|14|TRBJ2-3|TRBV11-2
CASSLAGGTDTQYF
TGTGCCAGCAGCTTAGCGGGGGGCACAGATACGCAGTATTTT
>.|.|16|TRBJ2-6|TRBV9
CASSPIKGFGANVLTF
TGTGCCAGCAGCCCGATAAAGGGATTTGGGGCCAACGTCCTGACTTTC
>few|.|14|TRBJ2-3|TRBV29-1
CSVEGTGQADTQYF
TGCAGCGTTGAGGGGACGGGCCAGGCAGATACGCAGTATTTT
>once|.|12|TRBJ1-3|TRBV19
CASSRIGNTIYF
TGTGCCAGTAGCAGGATTGGAAACACCATATATTTT
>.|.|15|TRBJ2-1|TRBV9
CASSVDGLTYNEQFF
TGTGCCAGCAGCGTAGATGGCCTCACCTACAATGAGCAGTTCTTC
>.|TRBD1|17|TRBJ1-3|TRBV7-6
CASSFYRGRSSGNTIYF
TGTGCCAGCAGCTTTTACAGGGGGCGAAGCTCTGGAAACACCATATATTTT
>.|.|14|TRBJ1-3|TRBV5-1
CASSLSGSGNTIYF
TGCGCCAGCAGCTTATCAGGGAGCGGAAACACCATATATTTT
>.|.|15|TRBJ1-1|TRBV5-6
CASRRGGQGNTEAFF
TGTGCCAGCCGAAGAGGAGGGCAAGGGAACACTGAAGCTTTCTTT
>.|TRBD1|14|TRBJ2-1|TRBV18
CASSPDRVLNEQFF
TGTGCCAGCTCGCCCGACAGGGTGTTAAATGAGCAGTTCTTC
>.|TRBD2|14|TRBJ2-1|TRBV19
CASSNSGSGNEQFF
TGTGCCAGTAGTAATAGCGGGAGCGGCAATGAGCAGTTCTTC
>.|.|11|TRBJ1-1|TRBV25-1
CASSRYTEAFF
TGTGCCAGCAGCCGCTACACTGAAGCTTTCTTT
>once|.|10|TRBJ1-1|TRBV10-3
CAPPNTEAFF
TGTGCCCCACCCAACACTGAAGCTTTCTTT